The 10 T cell receptor beta chains reported below all come from one sample, sequenced in a study of neoadjuvant nivolumab and ipilimumab in lung cancer. Here immunoSEQ multiplex PCR was the method, and the copy in TCRdb shows in-frame clones only, minus some. Of under 15,000 clones in the sample, roughly 75% were seen once. Sequenced material: peripheral blood, taken after neoadjuvant nivolumab, alone or with ipilimumab, at or shortly before surgery. The receptors were gathered from an adult with non-small cell lung cancer.

The V call is TRBV6-5, the J call TRBJ1-1; D is unclear. Germline CDR1 MNHEY, CDR2 SVGAGI. V was clipped by 5 bases and J by 5 bases, with 6 bases between them. The CDR3 has 11 amino acids. CDR3 coding DNA: TGTGCCAGCAGTGGGCCGACTGAAGCTTTCTTT. Translating it yields CASSGPTEAFF.

This clone was counted between two and nine times. The gene calls are TRBV5-1 and TRBJ1-1; tentatively, D is TRBD1 (5 bases). V lost 4 bases and J lost 0, with 10 bases in between. Looked up from germline, CDR1 is SGHRS and CDR2 is YFSETQ. This CDR3 comprises 14 residues. Here the CDR3 DNA reads TGCGCCAGCAGCGGAGAGACAGTGAACACTGAAGCTTTCTTT. Its protein is CASSGETVNTEAFF. The variable domain in full, with the rest retrieved from reference TRBV5-1 and TRBJ1-1, is KAGVTQTPRYLIKTRGQQVTLSCSPISGHRSVSWYQQTPGQGLQFLFEYFSETQRNKGNFPGRFSGRQFSNSRSEMNVSTLELGDSALYLCASSGETVNTEAFFGQGTRLTVV.

This sequence joins TRBV11-2 and TRBJ1-1; 7 nucleotides align to TRBD1. The CDR3 sequence is 11 residues long. V lost 5 bases to trimming and J lost 11 bases; unmatched junction nucleotides: 5. The V gene's germline CDR1 is SGHAT and CDR2 FQNNGV. The CDR3 DNA reads as TGTGCCAGCAGCCCCCGCAGGGGGGCTTTCTTT. As protein: CASSPRRGAFF.

The rearrangement links TRBV9 to TRBJ2-5, with D tentatively TRBD2 (6 bases). Germline CDR1 SGDLS, CDR2 YYNGEE. The CDR3 is 13 amino acids. The V end lost 0 bases, the J end lost 3 bases, and 6 bases lay between the germline ends. CDR3 in DNA: TGTGCCAGCAGCGTAGGGAGGGAAGAGACCCAGTACTTC. This codes for CASSVGREETQYF.

The gene calls are TRBV5-5 and TRBJ1-1; 9 nucleotides line up with TRBD1. The CDR3 extends over 15 amino acids. V trimming: 0 bases; J trimming: 1 base; junction bases outside the gene matches: 1. The germline CDR1 and CDR2 sequences are SGHKS and YYEKEE (reference sequence). The CDR3 DNA is TGTGCCAGCAGCTTGGAGACAGGGGGGAACACTGAAGCTTTCTTT. Protein: CASSLETGGNTEAFF.

This clone was detected only a few times. The V call is TRBV5-1, the J call TRBJ2-5, with D maybe TRBD2 (6 bases). V lost 0 bases and J 2 bases, leaving 8 bases between the germline ends. The CDR3 covers 14 residues. Germline assignment: CDR1 SGHRS and CDR2 YFSETQ. The CDR3: CASSLVAAQETQYF. In DNA, the CDR3 is TGCGCCAGCAGCTTGGTAGCGGCTCAAGAGACCCAGTACTTC.

The sample holds a few counts of this clone. The chain uses TRBV5-1 and TRBJ1-5; D might be TRBD1 (5 bases). Germline V gives CDR1 SGHRS, CDR2 YFSETQ. Deletions cut 4 bases from V and 5 bases from J, with 10 bases between. There are 13 residues in the CDR3. Here the CDR3 DNA reads TGCGCCAGCAGCCAAATGACAGATCAGCCCCAGCATTTT. Amino acid sequence: CASSQMTDQPQHF. Filled out from reference TRBV5-1 and TRBJ1-5, the complete variable domain reads KAGVTQTPRYLIKTRGQQVTLSCSPISGHRSVSWYQQTPGQGLQFLFEYFSETQRNKGNFPGRFSGRQFSNSRSEMNVSTLELGDSALYLCASSQMTDQPQHFGDGTRLSIL.

The chain couples TRBV6-1 to TRBJ1-2; D is ambiguous. Trimming took 10 bases from V and 2 from J, leaving 8 bases between them. The germline gives CDR1 MNHNS, CDR2 SASEGT. CDR3 length: 11 amino acids. This chain's CDR3 is CATSQNYGYTF. DNA of the CDR3: TGTGCCACGTCCCAGAACTATGGCTACACCTTC.

This clone was observed a handful of times. J is TRBJ1-2 and V is TRBV9; the match to TRBD1 covers 7 bases. Unmatched junction bases numbered 0, after V lost 2 bases and J lost 2 bases. The CDR3 runs 13 residues. Germline V gene data show CDR1 as SGDLS and CDR2 as YYNGEE. For the CDR3, the DNA is TGTGCCAGCAGCGTGGACAGGAACTATGGCTACACCTTC. Translated, it gives CASSVDRNYGYTF.

The chain links TRBV5-1 to TRBJ2-3; possibly TRBD2 for D (6 bases). This CDR3 comprises 12 residues. Germline CDR1 and CDR2: SGHRS and YFSETQ. V was shortened by 7 bases and J by 3 bases, with 9 bases between the two germline ends. CDR3 DNA sequence: TGCGCCAGCGGCGGGGCGACAGATACGCAGTATTTT. It translates to CASGGATDTQYF.